One sample yielded the 3 T cell receptor beta chains listed below, sequenced in a study of T cell responses to AZD1222 COVID-19 vaccine. Clones were sequenced by immunoSEQ multiplex PCR, and TCRdb holds only the in-frame ones, with some missing. The sample lists roughly 180,000 clones, 85% to 90% seen once, with 0.4% to 0.5% in the top ten. Sequenced here: peripheral blood, sampled on day 0 of AZD1222 vaccination. Receptors originate from an adult in good health.

This rearrangement joins TRBV5-3 to TRBJ2-2, with TRBD1 matching over 9 bases. TRBV5-3 is classed as an ORF, of uncertain function. V lost 4 bases to trimming and J lost 7 bases; unmatched junction nucleotides: 8. This CDR3 has 15 amino acids. This CDR3 is CARSVWTGVCGELFF. The CDR3 DNA follows: TGTGCCAGAAGCGTTTGGACAGGGGTGTGCGGGGAGCTGTTTTTT.

V is TRBV20-1 and J is TRBJ1-6; D not resolved. This CDR3 contains 14 residues. The V gene lost 3 bases and the J gene lost 6 bases, with 12 bases spanning the gap. Germline CDR1 reads DFQATT; CDR2 reads SNEGSKA (reference sequence). CDR3 coding DNA: TGCAGTGCTAGTGGCGCAGACGGTAATTCACCCCTCCACTTT. Protein: CSASGADGNSPLHF.

The V gene is TRBV18, the J gene TRBJ1-4; D is unresolved. Trimming stripped 1 base from V and 1 base from J, with 10 bases between. CDR3 size: 16 residues. CDR1 KGHSH and CDR2 LQKENI come from the germline V gene. CDR3 sequence (DNA): TGTGCCAGCTCACCACGACGGGTGGTAACTAATGAAAAACTGTTTTTT. Its translation is CASSPRRVVTNEKLFF.